This T cell receptor beta chain was sequenced for a study of regulatory dendritic cells for organ transplantation. Whole-study results and caveats: Among resting subsets, memory CD8+ cells contained the most alloreactive clonotypes. Naive CD4+ and CD8+ repertoires were highly diverse; memory CD8+ was most oligoclonal. Mature dendritic cells appeared to drive more memory CD8+ clonal expansion than regulatory ones.

Germline V gene lookup returns CDR1 SGHTA and CDR2 FQGNSA. There are 15 residues in the CDR3. Trimming left V 4 bases short and J 0 bases short, with 12 bases between. The protocol was immunoSEQ multiplex PCR, while the TCRdb copy is restricted to in-frame clones and leaves out a portion. The sample holds just under 8,000 clones, approximately 67% seen once. Allogeneic regulatory or mature dendritic cells were co-cultured for about 5 days with CFSE-labeled sorted T cells at 1:10. Memory T cells were CD45RO+, naive were CD45RA+, sorted by FACS. Concerning this clone itself: Its target is unknown.

This TCR was sampled from a human donor in good health. The V and J genes are TRBV7-2 and TRBJ1-1; tentative D call: TRBD1 (6 bases). The sample taken for sequencing was memory CD4+ T cells from blood cultured with dendritic cells. Noted subset: CD45RO+ memory T cells. The CDR3 protein is CASSSSTGMNTEAFF. CDR3 DNA: TGTGCCAGCAGCTCGTCGACAGGAATGAACACTGAAGCTTTCTTT.